Listed below are T cell receptor beta chains from one sample, sequenced in a study of human T cells and chemical hapten exposure. TCRdb reprocessed the RACE reads via MiXCR and lists one record per CDR3 protein. The table has fewer than 95,000 distinct CDR3 sequences, roughly a tenth seen once. Material: whole blood, obtained in connection with sensitization to the hapten diphenylcyclopropenone (DPC). The receptors were gathered from a man between 35 and 55 years old with alopecia areata. Some clones in this sample may be carry-over from other donors' samples. CDR3s include the opening cysteine and the closing phenylalanine or tryptophan. D genes are given only for firm matches. A clone size is listed for some rows: how often the clone was seen (once, few, many), or a class if it is expanded.

clone_size j_call v_call cdr3_length d_call cdr3_aa cdr3_nt
few TRBJ2-1 TRBV18 19 TRBD2 CASSPSAGGTSGTYNEQFF TGTGCCAGCTCGCCCAGCGCGGGGGGGACTAGCGGTACCTACAATGAGCAGTTCTTC
few TRBJ2-1 TRBV2 11 NA CAITRQIEQFF TGTGCCATCACACGGCAAATTGAGCAGTTCTTC
NA TRBJ2-1 TRBV4-2 13 NA CASSQGVGGEQFF TGTGCCAGCAGCCAAGGGGTCGGGGGTGAGCAGTTCTTC
NA TRBJ2-7 TRBV4-3 15 NA CASSQVEGEWYEQYF TGCGCCAGCAGCCAAGTAGAGGGGGAATGGTACGAGCAGTACTTC
few TRBJ2-2 TRBV3-1 14 NA CASRLASNTGELFF TGTGCCAGCAGACTAGCCTCAAACACCGGGGAGCTGTTTTTT
NA TRBJ2-2 TRBV7-9 18 TRBD2 CASSSPGLAGVNTGELFF TGTGCCAGCAGCTCCCCGGGACTAGCGGGAGTGAACACCGGGGAGCTGTTTTTT
NA TRBJ2-4 TRBV6-1 14 NA CATAEIGAKNIQYF TGTGCCACCGCCGAGATTGGGGCCAAAAACATTCAGTACTTC
many TRBJ2-7 TRBV28 18 TRBD1 CASSAPPGQGARSYEQYF TGTGCCAGCAGTGCCCCGCCGGGACAGGGGGCTCGCTCCTACGAGCAGTACTTC
many TRBJ1-5 TRBV19 13 NA CASSWGRDQPQHF TGTGCCAGTAGTTGGGGGAGAGATCAGCCCCAGCATTTT
few TRBJ1-3 TRBV6-2/TRBV6-3 15 NA CASSYGSYSGNTIYF TGTGCCAGCAGTTACGGGAGCTACTCTGGAAACACCATATATTTT
NA TRBJ2-3 TRBV20-1 14 NA CSARDGGRPDTQYF TGCAGTGCTAGAGATGGGGGGCGCCCAGATACGCAGTATTTT
few TRBJ2-3 TRBV7-9 20 TRBD1 CASSSYRDRGPPISTDTQYF TGTGCCAGCAGCTCCTACCGGGACAGGGGCCCTCCGATCAGCACAGATACGCAGTATTTT
few TRBJ2-3 TRBV7-6 16 NA CASSHHLRDLTDTQYF TGTGCCAGCAGCCACCACTTGCGGGATTTAACAGATACGCAGTATTTT
NA TRBJ1-5 TRBV28 15 NA CASSFLIRSNQPQHF TGTGCCAGCAGTTTCCTTATACGGAGTAATCAGCCCCAGCATTTT
few TRBJ2-1 TRBV12-3/TRBV12-4 14 TRBD2 CASNLKRDPNEQFF TGTGCCAGCAACCTAAAGCGGGATCCCAATGAGCAGTTCTTC
few TRBJ1-1 TRBV27 16 NA CASSLRKVGGGTEAFF TGTGCCAGCAGTTTAAGGAAGGTAGGGGGTGGCACTGAAGCTTTCTTT
many TRBJ2-3 TRBV3-1 17 TRBD2 CASSPLGERDRPDTQYF TGTGCCAGCAGCCCACTCGGCGAGCGGGACCGTCCAGATACGCAGTATTTT
NA TRBJ1-4 TRBV12-3/TRBV12-4 13 NA CASSLTRPEKLFF TGTGCCAGCAGTTTAACCAGACCCGAAAAACTGTTTTTT
NA TRBJ2-3 TRBV28 16 TRBD2 CASSLPLAVTTDTQYF TGTGCCAGCAGTTTACCGCTAGCGGTTACCACAGATACGCAGTATTTT
few TRBJ2-3 TRBV6-6 15 NA CASSYQAPSTDTQYF TGTGCCAGCAGTTACCAAGCGCCTAGCACAGATACGCAGTATTTT
many TRBJ2-5 TRBV20-1 13 NA CSAPQEEGKTQYF TGCAGTGCTCCTCAGGAGGAGGGGAAGACCCAGTACTTC
NA TRBJ1-2 TRBV28 14 TRBD1 CASSGTGRNYGYTF TGTGCCAGCAGCGGGACAGGGCGTAACTATGGCTACACCTTC
few TRBJ2-3 TRBV24-1 16 TRBD2 CATSDSLAGLSDTQYF TGTGCCACCAGTGACTCACTAGCGGGGCTTTCAGATACGCAGTATTTT
few TRBJ1-2 TRBV28 17 TRBD1 CASRARGGQGAPYGYTF TGTGCCAGCAGGGCGAGAGGGGGACAGGGGGCTCCCTATGGCTACACCTTC
NA TRBJ2-3 TRBV20-1 16 TRBD2 CSARDPASGRTDTQYF TGCAGTGCTAGAGATCCCGCTAGCGGGAGAACAGATACGCAGTATTTT
NA TRBJ2-5 TRBV7-2 15 TRBD2 CASSILAGGKETQYF TGTGCCAGCAGCATACTAGCGGGAGGGAAAGAGACCCAGTACTTC
NA TRBJ2-1 TRBV2 16 NA CASSEVTGWSYNEQFF TGTGCCAGCAGTGAAGTGACGGGATGGTCCTACAATGAGCAGTTCTTC
few TRBJ2-7 TRBV20-1 14 NA CSAGRDPRTYEQYF TGCAGTGCTGGCCGGGATCCCCGAACCTACGAGCAGTACTTC
many TRBJ1-5 TRBV6-5 16 NA CASSSRGGVGNQPQHF TGTGCCAGCAGTTCCAGAGGGGGGGTGGGCAATCAGCCCCAGCATTTT
few TRBJ2-2 TRBV6-2/TRBV6-3 14 NA CASSYSREGGELFF TGTGCCAGCAGTTACTCGAGGGAAGGAGGGGAGCTGTTTTTT
few TRBJ2-1 TRBV4-1 15 NA CASSQENRDYNEQFF TGCGCCAGCAGCCAAGAGAACAGGGACTACAATGAGCAGTTCTTC
many TRBJ1-1 TRBV20-1 14 NA CSARAEGRTDRAFF TGCAGTGCTAGAGCGGAGGGACGGACAGATCGGGCTTTCTTT
many TRBJ2-1 TRBV20-1 18 NA CSARSLGTRAARYNEQFF TGCAGTGCTAGGAGCCTAGGGACGCGTGCCGCGCGCTACAATGAGCAGTTCTTC
NA TRBJ2-1 TRBV7-6 14 TRBD2 CASSFTGGWNEQFF TGTGCCAGCAGCTTTACGGGAGGATGGAATGAGCAGTTCTTC
NA TRBJ2-3 TRBV7-2 13 TRBD1 CASGRGPTDTQYF TGTGCCAGCGGAAGGGGGCCCACAGATACGCAGTATTTT
NA TRBJ1-3 TRBV20-1 14 NA CSAAGYYSGNTIYF TGCAGTGCTGCGGGGTACTATTCCGGAAACACCATATATTTT
NA TRBJ2-3 TRBV20-1 16 TRBD2 CSARIGPGGMTDTQYF TGCAGTGCTAGAATCGGGCCGGGAGGTATGACAGATACGCAGTATTTT
NA TRBJ2-3 TRBV28 17 TRBD2 CASSLFPGLGDTDTQYF TGTGCCAGCAGTTTATTTCCGGGACTAGGAGACACAGATACGCAGTATTTT
NA TRBJ2-2 TRBV24-1 16 TRBD1 CATSDLATGVTGELFF TGTGCCACCAGTGATTTGGCGACAGGGGTAACCGGGGAGCTGTTTTTT
many TRBJ1-5 TRBV6-1 14 NA CASSGQLSNQPQHF TGTGCCAGCAGTGGACAGCTTAGCAATCAGCCCCAGCATTTT
NA TRBJ1-1 TRBV3-1 11 NA CASSRSNEAFF TGTGCCAGCAGCCGGTCAAATGAAGCTTTCTTT
NA TRBJ2-3 TRBV5-1 16 TRBD1 CASSLVAGGPTDTQYF TGCGCCAGCAGCTTGGTTGCAGGGGGCCCGACAGATACGCAGTATTTT
NA TRBJ2-1 TRBV28 15 NA CASSLGGGRYNEQFF TGTGCCAGCAGTTTGGGGGGAGGCCGTTACAATGAGCAGTTCTTC
NA TRBJ2-7 TRBV29-1 12 NA CSVDDRGIEQYF TGCAGCGTGGATGATCGGGGGATCGAGCAGTACTTC
few TRBJ1-2 TRBV30 13 TRBD1 CAWSRTGGYGYTF TGTGCCTGGAGTCGGACAGGGGGCTATGGCTACACCTTC
few TRBJ2-7 TRBV9 18 TRBD1 CASSVEGDFGQGAIEQYF TGTGCCAGCAGCGTAGAAGGGGATTTTGGGCAGGGGGCCATCGAGCAGTACTTC
few TRBJ1-1 TRBV15 14 TRBD1 CATSTSDRGAEAFF TGTGCCACCAGCACCTCGGACAGGGGCGCTGAAGCTTTCTTT
few TRBJ2-1 TRBV5-6 14 TRBD2 CASTRLAGEHEQFF TGTGCCAGCACCCGACTAGCGGGAGAACATGAGCAGTTCTTC
few TRBJ2-5 TRBV10-3 13 NA CAISEVNQETQYF TGTGCCATCAGTGAAGTCAACCAAGAGACCCAGTACTTC
NA TRBJ2-1 TRBV5-4 14 TRBD2 CASSGEVTSAEQFF TGTGCCAGCAGCGGAGAGGTTACTAGCGCCGAGCAGTTCTTC
NA TRBJ2-7 TRBV10-3 18 NA CAISEEGGLSGRAAEQYF TGTGCCATCAGTGAGGAAGGGGGCTTATCGGGGAGGGCCGCCGAGCAGTACTTC
NA TRBJ2-3 TRBV10-3 13 NA CAISGAPTDTQYF TGTGCCATCAGTGGCGCCCCAACAGATACGCAGTATTTT
NA TRBJ2-7 TRBV10-3 15 TRBD1 CAIRDLRTGVYEQYF TGTGCCATCAGGGACCTTAGGACAGGGGTCTACGAGCAGTACTTC
NA TRBJ2-3 TRBV20-1 11 NA CSAGQTDTQYF TGCAGTGCCGGACAGACAGATACGCAGTATTTT
few TRBJ1-1 TRBV7-3 15 TRBD1 CASSYTRGLNTEAFF TGTGCCAGCAGCTATACAAGGGGGCTGAACACTGAAGCTTTCTTT
few TRBJ1-2 TRBV4-3 14 NA CASSVSGRDRGYTF TGCGCCAGCAGCGTTTCAGGCCGGGATCGCGGCTACACCTTC